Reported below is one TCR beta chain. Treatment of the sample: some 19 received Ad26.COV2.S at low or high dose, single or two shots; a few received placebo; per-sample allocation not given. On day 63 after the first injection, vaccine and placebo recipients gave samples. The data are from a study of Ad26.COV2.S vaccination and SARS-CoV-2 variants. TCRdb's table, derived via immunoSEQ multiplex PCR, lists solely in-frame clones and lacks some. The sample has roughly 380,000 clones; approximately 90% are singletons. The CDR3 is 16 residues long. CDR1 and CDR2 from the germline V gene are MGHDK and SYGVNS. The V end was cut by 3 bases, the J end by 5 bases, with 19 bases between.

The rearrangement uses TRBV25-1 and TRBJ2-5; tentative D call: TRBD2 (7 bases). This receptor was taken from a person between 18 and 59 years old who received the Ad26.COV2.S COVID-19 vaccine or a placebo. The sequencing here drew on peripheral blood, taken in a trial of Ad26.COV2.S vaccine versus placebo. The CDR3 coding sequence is TGTGCCAGCAGTGAGGGGGGGGCGCAGGGTTCCGAGACCCAGTACTTC. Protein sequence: CASSEGGAQGSETQYF.